These 5 T cell receptor beta chains were sequenced from one sample in a study of T cell changes during pregnancy in multiple sclerosis. Produced via immunoSEQ multiplex PCR; TCRdb's table is partial and in-frame only. The data show tens of thousands of clones, roughly 92% seen once. The specimen comprised peripheral blood, sampled in the second trimester of pregnancy. The receptors here all came from a female donor in good health, enrolled as a control in a pregnancy study.

This chain joins TRBV5-8 and TRBJ1-5; 8 nucleotides match TRBD1. The CDR3 covers 13 residues. Germline values: CDR1 SGHTS, CDR2 YDEGEE. The J segment lost 16 bases and the V segment lost 0 bases, leaving 9 bases of the junction unmatched. The CDR3 DNA follows: TGTGCCAGCAGCTTGGCCAACAGGGGGGCACATCATTTT. Translation gives CASSLANRGAHHF.

V gene TRBV18 combines with J gene TRBJ1-5; TRBD1 matches at 10 bases. J gave up 3 bases and V 6 bases, and 5 bases lay outside the gene matches. Germline V CDR1 and CDR2: KGHSH, LQKENI. This CDR3 is 15 amino acids long. The DNA of the CDR3 is TGTGCCAGCTCCCCCGGACAGGGGGACAATCAGCCCCAGCATTTT. Amino acid sequence: CASSPGQGDNQPQHF.

Notes on this clone: It is unclear where the CDR3 begins or ends on the DNA, so no DNA is shown, and the CDR3 is as TCRdb lists it. This chain connects TRBV29-1 to TRBJ1-1; TRBD1 is taken as the D call from the table, unchecked against the DNA. The CDR3 adds up to 14 amino acids, both ends counted. Germline CDR1 is SQVTM and CDR2 is ANQGSEA. This chain's CDR3 is CSVFWQGARAEAFF.

The chain couples TRBV6-6 to TRBJ1-1; the match to TRBD1 covers 7 bases. V lost 6 bases and J lost 4; bases outside the gene matches: 14. CDR3 size: 16 residues. The germline V gene has CDR1 MNHNY and CDR2 SVGAGI (reference sequence). CDR3 in amino acids: CASRPDREMSGTEAFF. The CDR3 bases are TGTGCCAGCAGACCAGACAGGGAGATGTCCGGCACTGAAGCTTTCTTT.

This sequence joins TRBV13 and TRBJ1-1; D perhaps matches TRBD1 (6 bases). Trimming took 6 bases from V and 1 from J, leaving 15 bases between them. The germline CDR1 and CDR2 sequences are PRHDT and FYEKMQ (reference sequence). The CDR3 covers 15 residues. CDR3 protein: CASRRRGAENTEAFF. In nucleotides, the CDR3 is TGTGCCAGCAGACGACGGGGGGCCGAGAACACTGAAGCTTTCTTT.